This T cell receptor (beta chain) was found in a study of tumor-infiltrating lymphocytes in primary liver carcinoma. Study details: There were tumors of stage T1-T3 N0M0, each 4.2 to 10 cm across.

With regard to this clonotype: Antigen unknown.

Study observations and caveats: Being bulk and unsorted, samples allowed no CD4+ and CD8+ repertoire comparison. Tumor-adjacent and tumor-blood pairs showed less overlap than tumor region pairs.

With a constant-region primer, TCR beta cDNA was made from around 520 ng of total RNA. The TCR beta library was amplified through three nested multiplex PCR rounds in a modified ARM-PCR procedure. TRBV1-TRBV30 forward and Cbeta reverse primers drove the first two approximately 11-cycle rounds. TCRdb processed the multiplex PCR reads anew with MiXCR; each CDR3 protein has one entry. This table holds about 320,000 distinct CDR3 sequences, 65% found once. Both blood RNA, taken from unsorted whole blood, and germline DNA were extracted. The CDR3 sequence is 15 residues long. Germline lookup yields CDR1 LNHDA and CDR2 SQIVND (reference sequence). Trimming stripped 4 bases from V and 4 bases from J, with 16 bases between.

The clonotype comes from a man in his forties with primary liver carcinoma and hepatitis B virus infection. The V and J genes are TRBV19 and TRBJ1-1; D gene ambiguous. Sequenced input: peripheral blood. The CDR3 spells CASSSLPSTGTEAFF. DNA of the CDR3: TGTGCCAGTAGTAGTCTCCCATCCACGGGCACTGAAGCTTTCTTT. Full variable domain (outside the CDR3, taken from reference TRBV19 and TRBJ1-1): DGGITQSPKYLFRKEGQNVTLSCEQNLNHDAMYWYRQDPGQGLRLIYYSQIVNDFQKGDIAEGYSVSREKKESFPLTVTSAQKNPTAFYLCASSSLPSTGTEAFFGQGTRLTVV.